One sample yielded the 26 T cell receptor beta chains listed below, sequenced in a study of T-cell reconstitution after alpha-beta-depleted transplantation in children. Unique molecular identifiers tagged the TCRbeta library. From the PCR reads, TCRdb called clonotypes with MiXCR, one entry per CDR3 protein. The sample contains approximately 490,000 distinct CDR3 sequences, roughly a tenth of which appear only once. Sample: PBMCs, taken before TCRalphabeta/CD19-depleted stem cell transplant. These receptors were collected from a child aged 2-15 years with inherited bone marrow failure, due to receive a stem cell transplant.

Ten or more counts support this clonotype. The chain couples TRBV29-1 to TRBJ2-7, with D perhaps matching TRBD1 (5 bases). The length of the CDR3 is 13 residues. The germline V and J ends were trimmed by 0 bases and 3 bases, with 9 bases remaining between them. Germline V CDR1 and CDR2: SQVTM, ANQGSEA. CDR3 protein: CSVEDRANYEQYF. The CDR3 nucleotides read TGCAGCGTTGAAGACAGGGCTAACTACGAGCAGTACTTC.

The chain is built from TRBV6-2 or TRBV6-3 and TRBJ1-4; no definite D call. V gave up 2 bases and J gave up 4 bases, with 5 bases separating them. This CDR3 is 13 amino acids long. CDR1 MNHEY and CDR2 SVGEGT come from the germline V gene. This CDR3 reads CASSYADNEKLFF. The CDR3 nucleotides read TGTGCCAGCAGTTACGCCGATAATGAAAAACTGTTTTTT.

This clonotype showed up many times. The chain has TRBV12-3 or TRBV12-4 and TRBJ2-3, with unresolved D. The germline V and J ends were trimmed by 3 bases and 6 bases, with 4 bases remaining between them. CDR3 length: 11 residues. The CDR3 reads CASSLLDTQYF. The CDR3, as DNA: TGTGCCAGCAGTTTGCTGGATACGCAGTATTTT.

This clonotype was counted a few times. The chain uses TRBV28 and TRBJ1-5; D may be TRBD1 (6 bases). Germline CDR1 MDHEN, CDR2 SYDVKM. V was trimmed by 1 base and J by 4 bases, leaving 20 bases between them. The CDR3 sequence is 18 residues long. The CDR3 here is CASSLFKGRGPTNQPQHF. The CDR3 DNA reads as TGTGCCAGCAGTTTATTTAAAGGCAGGGGTCCGACTAATCAGCCCCAGCATTTT. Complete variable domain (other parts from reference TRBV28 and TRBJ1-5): DVKVTQSSRYLVKRTGEKVFLECVQDMDHENMFWYRQDPGLGLRLIYFSYDVKMKEKGDIPEGYSVSREKKERFSLILESASTNQTSMYLCASSLFKGRGPTNQPQHFGDGTRLSIL.

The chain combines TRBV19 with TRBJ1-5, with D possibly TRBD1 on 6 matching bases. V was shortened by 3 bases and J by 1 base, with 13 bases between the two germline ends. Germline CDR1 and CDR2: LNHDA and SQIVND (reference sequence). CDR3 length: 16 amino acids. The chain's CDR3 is CASSILQGNSNQPQHF. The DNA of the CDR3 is TGTGCCAGTAGTATTCTTCAGGGGAACAGCAATCAGCCCCAGCATTTT.

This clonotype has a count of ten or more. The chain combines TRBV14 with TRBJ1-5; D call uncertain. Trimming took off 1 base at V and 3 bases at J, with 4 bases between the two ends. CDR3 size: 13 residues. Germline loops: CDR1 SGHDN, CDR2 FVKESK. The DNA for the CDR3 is TGTGCCAGCAGCCAAGGTTACAATCAGCCCCAGCATTTT. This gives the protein CASSQGYNQPQHF.

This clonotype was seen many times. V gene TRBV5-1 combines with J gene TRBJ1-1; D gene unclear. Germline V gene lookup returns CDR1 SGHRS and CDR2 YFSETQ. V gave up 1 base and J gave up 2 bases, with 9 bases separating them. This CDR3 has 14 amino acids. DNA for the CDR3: TGCGCCAGCAGCTTGTCGGGAACCAACACTGAAGCTTTCTTT. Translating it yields CASSLSGTNTEAFF.

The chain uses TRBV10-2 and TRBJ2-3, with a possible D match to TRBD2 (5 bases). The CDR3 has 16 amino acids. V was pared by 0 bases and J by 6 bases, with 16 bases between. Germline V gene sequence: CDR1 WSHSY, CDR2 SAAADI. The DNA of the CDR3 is TGCGCCAGCAGTGAGTCTTCCGGAGGACCCGGGGATACGCAGTATTTT. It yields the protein CASSESSGGPGDTQYF.

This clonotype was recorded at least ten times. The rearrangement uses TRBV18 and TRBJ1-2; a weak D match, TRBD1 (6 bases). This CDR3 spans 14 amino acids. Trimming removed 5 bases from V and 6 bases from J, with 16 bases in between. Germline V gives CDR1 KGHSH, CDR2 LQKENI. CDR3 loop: CASSSGTGLDGYTF. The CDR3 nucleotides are TGTGCCAGCTCATCCGGAACAGGGCTGGATGGCTACACCTTC.

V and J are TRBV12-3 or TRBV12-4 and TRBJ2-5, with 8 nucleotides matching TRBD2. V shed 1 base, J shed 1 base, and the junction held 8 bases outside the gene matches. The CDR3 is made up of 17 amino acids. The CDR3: CASSLVGSGRIQETQYF. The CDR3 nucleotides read TGTGCCAGCAGTTTAGTGGGCAGCGGGAGAATCCAAGAGACCCAGTACTTC.

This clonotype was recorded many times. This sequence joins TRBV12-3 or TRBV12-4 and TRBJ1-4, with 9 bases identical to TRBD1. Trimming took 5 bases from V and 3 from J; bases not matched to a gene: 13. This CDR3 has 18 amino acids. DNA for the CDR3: TGTGCCAGCAGTCCTAACCCGATCGGACAGGGGCCTAATGAAAAACTGTTTTTT. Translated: CASSPNPIGQGPNEKLFF.

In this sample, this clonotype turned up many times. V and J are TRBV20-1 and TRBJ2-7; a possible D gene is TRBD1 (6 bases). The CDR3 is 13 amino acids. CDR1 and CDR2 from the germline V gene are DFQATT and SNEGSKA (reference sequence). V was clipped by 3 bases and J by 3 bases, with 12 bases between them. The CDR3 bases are TGCAGTGCTAGTAACCCACAGGGCTACGAGCAGTACTTC. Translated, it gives CSASNPQGYEQYF.

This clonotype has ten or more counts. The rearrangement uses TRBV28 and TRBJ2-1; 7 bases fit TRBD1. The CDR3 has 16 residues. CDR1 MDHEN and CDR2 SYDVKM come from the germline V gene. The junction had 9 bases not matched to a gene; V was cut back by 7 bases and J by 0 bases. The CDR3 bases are TGTGCCAGCACCTCTCCGGGGACAGTCTCCTACAATGAGCAGTTCTTC. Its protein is CASTSPGTVSYNEQFF.

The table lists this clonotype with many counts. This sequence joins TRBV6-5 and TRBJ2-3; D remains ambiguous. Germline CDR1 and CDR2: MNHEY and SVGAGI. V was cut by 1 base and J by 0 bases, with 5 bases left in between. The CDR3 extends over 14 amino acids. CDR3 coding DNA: TGTGCCAGCAGTTACTTCGGTAGCACAGATACGCAGTATTTT. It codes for CASSYFGSTDTQYF.

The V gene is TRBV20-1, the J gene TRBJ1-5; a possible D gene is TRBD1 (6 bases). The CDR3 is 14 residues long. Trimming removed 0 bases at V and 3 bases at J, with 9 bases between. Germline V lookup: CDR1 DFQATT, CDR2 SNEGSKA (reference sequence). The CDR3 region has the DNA TGCAGTGCTAGAGATGGGGGCCCCAATCAGCCCCAGCATTTT. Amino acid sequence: CSARDGGPNQPQHF.

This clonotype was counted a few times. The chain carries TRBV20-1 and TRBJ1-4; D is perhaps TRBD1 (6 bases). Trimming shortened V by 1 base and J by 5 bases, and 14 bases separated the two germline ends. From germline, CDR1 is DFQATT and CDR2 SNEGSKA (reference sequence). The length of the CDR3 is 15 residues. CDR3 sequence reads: CSARVEGQGNEKLFF. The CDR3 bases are TGCAGTGCTAGAGTTGAGGGGCAGGGGAATGAAAAACTGTTTTTT.

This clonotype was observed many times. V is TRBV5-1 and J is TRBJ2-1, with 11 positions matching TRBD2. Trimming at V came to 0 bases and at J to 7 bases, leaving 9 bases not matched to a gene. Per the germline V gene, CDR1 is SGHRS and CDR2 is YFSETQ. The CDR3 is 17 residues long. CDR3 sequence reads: CASSLGPSGRKINEQFF. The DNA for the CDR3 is TGCGCCAGCAGCTTGGGCCCTAGCGGGAGGAAGATTAATGAGCAGTTCTTC.

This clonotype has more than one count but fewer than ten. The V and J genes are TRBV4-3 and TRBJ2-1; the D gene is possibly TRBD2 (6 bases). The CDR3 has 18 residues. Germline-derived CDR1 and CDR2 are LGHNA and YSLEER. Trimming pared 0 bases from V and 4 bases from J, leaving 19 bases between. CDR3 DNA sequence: TGCGCCAGCAGCCAAGATTTTGCCGGAGGAGGGCGGTACAATGAGCAGTTCTTC. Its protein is CASSQDFAGGGRYNEQFF.

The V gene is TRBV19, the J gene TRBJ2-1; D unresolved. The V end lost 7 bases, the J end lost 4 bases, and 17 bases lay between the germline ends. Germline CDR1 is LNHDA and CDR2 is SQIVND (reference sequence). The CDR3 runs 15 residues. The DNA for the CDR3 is TGTGCCAGTACCCTTACTTGGTTCCGATACAATGAGCAGTTCTTC. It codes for CASTLTWFRYNEQFF. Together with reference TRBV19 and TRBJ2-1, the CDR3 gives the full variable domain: DGGITQSPKYLFRKEGQNVTLSCEQNLNHDAMYWYRQDPGQGLRLIYYSQIVNDFQKGDIAEGYSVSREKKESFPLTVTSAQKNPTAFYLCASTLTWFRYNEQFFGPGTRLTVL.

CDR3 in DNA: TGTGCCAGCAGGACATCTAGCGGATCAACCTACGAGCAGTACTTC. Translated: CASRTSSGSTYEQYF. V and J are TRBV12-3 or TRBV12-4 and TRBJ2-7; 7 bases are shared with TRBD2. The CDR3 totals 15 residues. With 6 bases clipped from V and 2 bases from J, the junction kept 10 bases outside the gene matches.

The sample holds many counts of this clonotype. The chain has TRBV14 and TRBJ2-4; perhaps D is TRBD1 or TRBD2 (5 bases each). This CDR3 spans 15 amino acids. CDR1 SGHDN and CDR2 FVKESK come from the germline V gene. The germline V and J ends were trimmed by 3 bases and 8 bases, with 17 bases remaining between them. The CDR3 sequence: CASSQGETRSHIQYF. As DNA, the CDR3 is TGTGCCAGCAGCCAGGGGGAAACTAGGAGCCACATTCAGTACTTC.

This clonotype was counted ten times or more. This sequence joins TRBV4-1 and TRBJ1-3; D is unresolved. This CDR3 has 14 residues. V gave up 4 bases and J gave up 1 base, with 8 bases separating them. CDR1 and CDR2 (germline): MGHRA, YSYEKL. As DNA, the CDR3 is TGCGCCAGCAGCCTCCGGGGATCTGGAAACACCATATATTTT. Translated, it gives CASSLRGSGNTIYF.

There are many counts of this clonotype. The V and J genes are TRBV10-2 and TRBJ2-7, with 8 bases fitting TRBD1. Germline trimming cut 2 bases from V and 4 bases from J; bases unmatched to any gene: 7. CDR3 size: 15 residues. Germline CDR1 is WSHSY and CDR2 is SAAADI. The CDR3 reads CASSEAGGSAYEQYF. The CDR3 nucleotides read TGCGCCAGCAGTGAGGCAGGGGGCTCGGCTTACGAGCAGTACTTC.

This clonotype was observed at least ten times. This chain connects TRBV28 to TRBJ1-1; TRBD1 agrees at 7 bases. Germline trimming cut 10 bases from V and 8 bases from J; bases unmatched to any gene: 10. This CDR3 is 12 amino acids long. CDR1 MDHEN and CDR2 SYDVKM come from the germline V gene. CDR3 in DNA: TGTGCCACTTCCGGAGGGGGCCGAGAAGCTTTCTTT. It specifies CATSGGGREAFF.

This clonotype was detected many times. The CDR3 here is CASSSPSDTQYF. CDR3 DNA sequence: TGTGCCAGCAGTTCGCCGTCAGATACGCAGTATTTT. The V gene is TRBV12-3 or TRBV12-4, the J gene TRBJ2-3; no clear D. The CDR3 contains 12 residues. V was shortened by 4 bases and J by 4 bases, with 6 bases between the two germline ends.

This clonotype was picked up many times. The CDR3 loop is CASSIGLTVYNEQFF. Here the CDR3 DNA reads TGTGCCAGCAGCATCGGACTCACCGTTTACAATGAGCAGTTCTTC. The chain has TRBV6-2 or TRBV6-3 and TRBJ2-1, with D possibly being TRBD2 (5 bases). Trimming took off 6 bases at V and 4 bases at J, with 16 bases between the two ends. The CDR3 totals 15 residues. Germline loops: CDR1 MNHEY, CDR2 SVGEGT.